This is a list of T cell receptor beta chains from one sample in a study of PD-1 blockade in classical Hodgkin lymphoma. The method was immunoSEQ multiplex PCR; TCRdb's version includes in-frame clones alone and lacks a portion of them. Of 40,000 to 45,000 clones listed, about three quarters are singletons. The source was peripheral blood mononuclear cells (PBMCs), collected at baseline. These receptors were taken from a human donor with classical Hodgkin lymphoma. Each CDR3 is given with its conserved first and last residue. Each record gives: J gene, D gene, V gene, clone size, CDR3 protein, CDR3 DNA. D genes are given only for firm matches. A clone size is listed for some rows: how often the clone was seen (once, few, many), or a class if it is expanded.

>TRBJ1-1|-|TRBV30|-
CAWSLGVLDTEAFF
TGTGCCTGGAGTTTAGGGGTGTTGGACACTGAAGCTTTCTTT
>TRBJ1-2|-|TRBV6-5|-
CASSYSGGLNYGYTF
TGTGCCAGCAGTTACTCTGGGGGGCTTAACTATGGCTACACCTTC
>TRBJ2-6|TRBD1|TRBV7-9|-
CASSRWAGQGARGANVLTF
TGTGCCAGCAGCCGATGGGCGGGACAGGGGGCGCGAGGGGCCAACGTCCTGACTTTC
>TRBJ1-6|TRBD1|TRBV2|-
CASKGQENYNSPLHF
TGTGCCAGCAAGGGACAGGAGAACTATAATTCACCCCTCCACTTT
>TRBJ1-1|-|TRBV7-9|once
CASSLTGAGTEAFF
TGTGCCAGCAGCTTAACAGGCGCGGGGACTGAAGCTTTCTTT
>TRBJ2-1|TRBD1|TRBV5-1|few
CASSFTGDNEQFF
TGCGCCAGCAGTTTTACAGGGGACAATGAGCAGTTCTTC
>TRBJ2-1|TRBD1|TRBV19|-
CASSIGGTGGRGEQFF
TGTGCCAGTAGTATAGGGGGGACAGGGGGCCGCGGTGAGCAGTTCTTC
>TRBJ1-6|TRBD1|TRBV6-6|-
CASSMGQLYSPLHF
TGTGCCAGCAGTATGGGACAGTTATATTCACCCCTCCACTTT
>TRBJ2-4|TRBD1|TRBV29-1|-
CSVEEGQENIQYF
TGCAGCGTTGAAGAGGGACAGGAAAACATTCAGTACTTC
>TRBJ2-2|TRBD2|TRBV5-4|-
CASSLELAGAPTGELFF
TGTGCCAGCAGCTTGGAACTAGCGGGGGCCCCCACCGGGGAGCTGTTTTTT
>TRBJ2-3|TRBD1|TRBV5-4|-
CASSLGGQALRDTQYF
TGTGCCAGCAGCTTGGGGGGACAGGCCCTCCGAGATACGCAGTATTTT
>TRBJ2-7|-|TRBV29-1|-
CSVEDRDSYEQYF
TGCAGCGTTGAAGACAGGGACTCCTACGAGCAGTACTTC
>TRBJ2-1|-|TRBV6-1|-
CAISLDGSSYNEQFF
TGTGCCATTTCCCTGGACGGAAGCTCCTACAATGAGCAGTTCTTC
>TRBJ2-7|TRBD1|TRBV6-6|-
CASSPGTGFSYEQYF
TGTGCCAGCAGCCCCGGGACAGGGTTCTCCTACGAGCAGTACTTC
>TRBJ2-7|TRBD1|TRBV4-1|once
CASSQSMGQFSYEQYF
TGCGCCAGCAGCCAATCAATGGGACAGTTCTCCTACGAGCAGTACTTC
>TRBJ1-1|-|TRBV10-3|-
CAISDRAYENTEAFF
TGTGCCATCAGTGATAGGGCGTACGAGAACACTGAAGCTTTCTTT
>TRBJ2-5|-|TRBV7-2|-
CASSPLRGGETQYF
TGTGCCAGCAGTCCGTTGAGGGGGGGAGAGACCCAGTACTTC
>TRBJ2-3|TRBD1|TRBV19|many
CASSDRDSSTDTQYF
TGTGCCAGTAGTGACAGGGATTCTAGCACAGATACGCAGTATTTT
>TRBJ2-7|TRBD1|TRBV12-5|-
CASGWDRAIYEQYF
TGTGCTAGTGGTTGGGACAGGGCGATCTACGAGCAGTACTTC
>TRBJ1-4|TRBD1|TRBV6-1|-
CASSDQGGNEKLFF
TGTGCCAGCAGTGATCAGGGGGGAAATGAAAAACTGTTTTTT
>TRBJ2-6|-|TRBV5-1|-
CASSLDGDSGANVLTF
TGCGCCAGCAGCCTGGACGGGGACTCTGGGGCCAACGTCCTGACTTTC
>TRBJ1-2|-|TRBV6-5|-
CASSYSRGGSGYTF
TGTGCCAGCAGTTACTCGAGGGGGGGAAGTGGCTACACCTTC
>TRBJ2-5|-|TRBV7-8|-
CASSLGYYTFQETQYF
TGTGCCAGCAGCTTAGGGTATTACACTTTCCAAGAGACCCAGTACTTC